Included here is one T cell receptor (beta chain) sequence, with context. Its antigen remains unidentified. Trimming stripped 9 bases from V and 2 bases from J, with 19 bases between. CDR1 and CDR2 (germline): LNHDA, SQIVND (reference sequence). This CDR3 has 15 amino acids. On the basis of clinical symptoms, serum thyroxine and TRAb, thyroid ultrasound and orbital computed tomography, diagnoses were made. Each 10 ml fresh peripheral blood draw supplied the PBMCs. This specimen belongs to a study of T cells in Graves' hyperthyroidism and ophthalmopathy. Researchers took RNA transcripts and amplified the TCR beta CDR3 regions from them. The TCR CDR3 was amplified in a first-round RT-PCR using the HTBI primer set. TCRdb used MiXCR to reprocess the multiplex PCR reads, holding one entry per CDR3 protein. The table records 340,000 or so distinct CDR3 sequences, 18% of them present only once. Study findings and constraints: Median prediction lead before ophthalmopathy onset was 6.5 months with the model.

This chain uses TRBV19 with TRBJ1-1; maybe TRBD1 (6 bases). What was sequenced was blood. The receptor comes from a woman between 50 and 59 years old with Graves' hyperthyroidism. In DNA form, the CDR3 reads TGTGCCAGCCGATATAAATCCAGGGGAAACACTGAAGCTTTCTTT. This encodes CASRYKSRGNTEAFF.